A selection of T cell receptor beta chains follows, all from one sample in a study of human T cells and chemical hapten exposure. TCRdb re-called the RACE reads with MiXCR, one entry per CDR3 protein. The table shows tens of thousands of distinct CDR3 sequences, with 4.3% occurring only once. The specimen sequenced was whole blood. All receptors derive from a female donor in good health. Some clones in this sample may be carry-over from other donors' samples. Both conserved end residues are trimmed from each CDR3. Each record gives: V gene, CDR3 protein.

>TRBV28
ASRVGQLGADTQY
>TRBV28
ASAVGIDTQY
>TRBV5-6
ASSFSGSNSPLH
>TRBV18
ASSPTGQLNTEAF
>TRBV12-3/TRBV12-4
ASNWGLGEAF
>TRBV7-6
ASSLAGEQY
>TRBV6-5
ASSYGRSNNQPQH
>TRBV27
ASSTSPPAENTYEQY
>TRBV5-1
ASSVGLSTYEQY
>TRBV2
ASSEWGQGIYGYT
>TRBV12-3/TRBV12-4
ASSTLHRGGTEAF
>TRBV12-3/TRBV12-4
ASSLTQKNIQY
>TRBV7-2
ASSSKIRTEAF
>TRBV4-3
ASSHVGGRNEKLF
>TRBV7-8
ASSAPSLLDIQY
>TRBV6-5
ASSYSIRRYTEAF
>TRBV6-5
ASSYSIRGEQF
>TRBV18
ASSPDRAYGYT
>TRBV28
ASQTRGPRRSYEQY
>TRBV5-1
ASSFGLAGSFQETQY
>TRBV12-3/TRBV12-4
ASSVTGNSPLH
>TRBV6-1
ASSPPGLSYEQY
>TRBV6-5
ASSYGTGGPRSTDTQY
>TRBV28
ASSLGVNYEQY
>TRBV5-6
ASSLADYEQY
>TRBV7-9
ASSLYQGTEAF
>TRBV5-1
ASSLTNNSPLH
>TRBV7-2
ASSLGAQHNQPQH
>TRBV12-3/TRBV12-4
ASTSSRAQY
>TRBV24-1
ATSEHKPGQKNYGYT
>TRBV20-1
SASSASSYEQY
>TRBV5-1
ASRIGTASFFDEAF
>TRBV27
ASSILSAGASYEQY
>TRBV6-5
ASSYRGSRTDTQY
>TRBV7-6
ASSREAGFSGNTIY
>TRBV10-3
ATADLNNEQF
>TRBV27
ASSFKASETQETQY
>TRBV3-1
ASEQRGNSHTGELF
>TRBV19
ASSRGANSGNTIY
>TRBV5-1
ASSLVDTEAF
>TRBV19
ASTLQRATEAF
>TRBV5-4
ASSLDHLTSSQY
>TRBV7-9
ASSLRSGYEQY
>TRBV6-1
ASSATGFITDTQY
>TRBV29-1
SVDTQNTDTQY
>TRBV10-3
AISPRQGGISGANVLT
>TRBV4-1
ASSQRILGLYGYT
>TRBV5-1
ASSPGRAYTEAF
>TRBV10-2
ASRTTASMDTEAF
>TRBV19
ASSETMNTEAF
>TRBV4-1
ASSQRPVTGELF
>TRBV29-1
SVGRCSEAF
>TRBV28
ASSLPGQGISSYNSPLH
>TRBV5-5
ASSFEVRVKF
>TRBV5-1
ASSLVAGPYNEQF
>TRBV6-6
ASGGYRGDQPQH
>TRBV5-1
ASSTRTGGGEQY
>TRBV2
ASRSGTGNYNSPLH
>TRBV4-2
ASSPPPGPRPDYGYT